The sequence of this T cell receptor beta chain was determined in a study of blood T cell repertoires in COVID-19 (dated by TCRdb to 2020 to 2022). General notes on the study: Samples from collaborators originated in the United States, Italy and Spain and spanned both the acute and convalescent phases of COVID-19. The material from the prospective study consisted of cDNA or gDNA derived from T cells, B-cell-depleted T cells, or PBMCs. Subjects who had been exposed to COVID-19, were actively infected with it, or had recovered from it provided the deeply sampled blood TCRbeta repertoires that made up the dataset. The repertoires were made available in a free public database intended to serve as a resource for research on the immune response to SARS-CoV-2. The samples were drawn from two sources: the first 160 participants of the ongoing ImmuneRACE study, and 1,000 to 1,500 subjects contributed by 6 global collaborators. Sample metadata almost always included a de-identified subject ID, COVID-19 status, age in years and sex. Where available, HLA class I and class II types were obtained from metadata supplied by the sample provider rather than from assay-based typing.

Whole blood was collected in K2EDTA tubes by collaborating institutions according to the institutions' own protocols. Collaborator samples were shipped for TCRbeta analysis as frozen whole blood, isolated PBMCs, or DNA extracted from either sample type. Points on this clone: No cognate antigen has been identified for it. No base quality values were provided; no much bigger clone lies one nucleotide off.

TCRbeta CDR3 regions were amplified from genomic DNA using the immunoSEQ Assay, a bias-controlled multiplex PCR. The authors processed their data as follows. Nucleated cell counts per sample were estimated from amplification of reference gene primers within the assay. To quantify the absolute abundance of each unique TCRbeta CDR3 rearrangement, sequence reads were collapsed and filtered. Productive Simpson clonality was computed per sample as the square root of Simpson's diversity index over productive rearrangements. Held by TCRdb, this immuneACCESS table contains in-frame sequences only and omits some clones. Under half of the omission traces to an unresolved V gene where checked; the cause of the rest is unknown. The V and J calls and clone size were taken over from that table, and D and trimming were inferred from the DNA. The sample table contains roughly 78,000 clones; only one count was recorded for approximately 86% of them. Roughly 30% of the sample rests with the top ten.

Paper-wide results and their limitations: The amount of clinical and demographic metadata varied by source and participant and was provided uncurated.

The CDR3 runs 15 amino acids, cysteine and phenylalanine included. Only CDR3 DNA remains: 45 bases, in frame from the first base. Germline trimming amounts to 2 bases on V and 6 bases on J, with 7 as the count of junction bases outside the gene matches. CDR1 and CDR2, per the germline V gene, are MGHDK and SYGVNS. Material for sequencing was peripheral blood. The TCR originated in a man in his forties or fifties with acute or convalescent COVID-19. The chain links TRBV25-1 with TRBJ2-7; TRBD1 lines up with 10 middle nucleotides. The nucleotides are TGTGCCAGCAGTGAACCGGGACAGGGGTTGTTCGAGCAGTACTTC. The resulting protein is CASSEPGQGLFEQYF.